This T cell receptor beta chain came from a study of T cell changes during pregnancy in multiple sclerosis. The method was immunoSEQ multiplex PCR; TCRdb's version includes in-frame clones alone and lacks a portion of them. The table shows some 17,000 clones, with 88% occurring only once. CDR1 is SGHVS and CDR2 is FNYEAQ in the germline V gene. CDR3 length: 15 amino acids. Trimming removed 4 bases at V and 5 bases at J, with 14 bases between. The chain links TRBV7-6 to TRBJ1-4, with D possibly matching TRBD1 (6 bases). The starting material was CD8+ T cells from peripheral blood mononuclear cells, obtained after pregnancy. The clonotype comes from a female donor in good health, enrolled as a control in a pregnancy study. The CDR3 reads CASSSIRGRNEKLFF. CDR3 DNA sequence: TGTGCCAGCAGCTCTATCAGGGGTAGGAATGAAAAACTGTTTTTT.